The clone carrying this T cell receptor (beta chain) was observed many times. Trimming removed 4 bases from V and 9 bases from J; junction bases left unmatched: 2. CDR3 length: 14 amino acids. Looked up from germline, CDR1 is MGHDK and CDR2 is SYGVNS. The sample belongs to a study of Graves' ophthalmopathy and Graves' hyperthyroidism. Amplified TCR beta CDR3 regions were obtained using RNA transcripts as template. HTBI-primed first-round RT-PCR preceded second-round multiplex PCR. TCRdb reprocessed the multiplex PCR reads with MiXCR, giving one entry per CDR3 protein. Of about 700,000 distinct CDR3 sequences detected, roughly two fifths appear once; the ten largest clones hold roughly 45%.

Specimen: peripheral blood. The sequence was obtained from an adult man with Graves' ophthalmopathy. The chain joins TRBV25-1 to TRBJ1-6; 11 bases align to TRBD1. The CDR3 protein is CASSGTGGFSPLHF. CDR3 nucleotide sequence: TGTGCCAGCAGTGGGACAGGGGGCTTTTCACCCCTCCACTTT.